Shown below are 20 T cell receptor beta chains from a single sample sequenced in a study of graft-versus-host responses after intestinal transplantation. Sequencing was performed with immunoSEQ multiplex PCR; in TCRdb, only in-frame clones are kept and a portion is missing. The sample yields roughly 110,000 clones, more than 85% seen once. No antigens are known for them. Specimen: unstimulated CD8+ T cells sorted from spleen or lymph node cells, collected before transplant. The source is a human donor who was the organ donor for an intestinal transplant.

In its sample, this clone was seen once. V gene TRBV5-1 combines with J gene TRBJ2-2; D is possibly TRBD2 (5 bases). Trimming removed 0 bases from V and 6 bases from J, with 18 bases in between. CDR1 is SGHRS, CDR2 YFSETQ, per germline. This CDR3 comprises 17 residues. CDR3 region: CASSLARLALVSGELFF. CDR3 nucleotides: TGCGCCAGCAGCTTGGCTCGTCTAGCACTGGTGTCCGGGGAGCTGTTTTTT.

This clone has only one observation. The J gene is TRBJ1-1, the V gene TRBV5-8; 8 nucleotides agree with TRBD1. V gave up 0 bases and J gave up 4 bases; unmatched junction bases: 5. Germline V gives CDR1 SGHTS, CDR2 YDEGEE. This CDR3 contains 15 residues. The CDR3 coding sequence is TGTGCCAGCAGCTTGGGGGCAGGGGGCACCACTGAAGCTTTCTTT. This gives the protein CASSLGAGGTTEAFF.

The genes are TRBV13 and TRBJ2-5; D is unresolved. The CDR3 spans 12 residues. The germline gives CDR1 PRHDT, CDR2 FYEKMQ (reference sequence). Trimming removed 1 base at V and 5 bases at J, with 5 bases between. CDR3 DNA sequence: TGTGCCAGCAGCTTAGCGGGTGAGACCCAGTACTTC. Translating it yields CASSLAGETQYF.

This CDR3 is CASSVASGTDTQYF. Here the CDR3 DNA reads TGTGCCAGCAGCGTAGCTAGCGGGACAGATACGCAGTATTTT. The rearrangement uses TRBV9 and TRBJ2-3; 8 bases are a match to TRBD2. The CDR3 runs to 14 residues. The trim removed 0 bases at V and 3 bases at J, leaving 0 bases unmatched. Germline values: CDR1 SGDLS, CDR2 YYNGEE.

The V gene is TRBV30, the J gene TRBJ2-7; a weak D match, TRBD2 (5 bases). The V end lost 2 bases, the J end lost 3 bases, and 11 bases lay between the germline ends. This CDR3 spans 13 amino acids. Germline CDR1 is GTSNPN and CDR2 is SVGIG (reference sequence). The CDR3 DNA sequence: TGTGCCTGGAGTCGTAGCGTACTCTACGAGCAGTACTTC. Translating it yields CAWSRSVLYEQYF.

The CDR3 bases are TGCAGCGTTGAAGATGGGGGGACAGATGAAAAACTGTTTTTT. It codes for CSVEDGGTDEKLFF. The chain employs TRBV29-1 and TRBJ1-4; 7 bases match TRBD1. The CDR3 is made up of 14 amino acids. The germline gives CDR1 SQVTM, CDR2 ANQGSEA. Losses at the gene ends were 0 bases for V and 6 bases for J; bases not matched to a gene: 4.

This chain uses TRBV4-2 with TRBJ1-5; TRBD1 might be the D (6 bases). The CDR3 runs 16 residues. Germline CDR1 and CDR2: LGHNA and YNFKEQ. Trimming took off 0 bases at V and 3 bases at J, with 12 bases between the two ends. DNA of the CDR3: TGTGCCAGCAGCCAAGACCTGGACAGTTTCAATCAGCCCCAGCATTTT. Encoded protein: CASSQDLDSFNQPQHF.

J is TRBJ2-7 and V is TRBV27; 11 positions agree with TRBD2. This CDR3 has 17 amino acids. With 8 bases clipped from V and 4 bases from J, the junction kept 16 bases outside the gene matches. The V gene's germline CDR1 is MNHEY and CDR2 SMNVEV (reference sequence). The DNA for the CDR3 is TGTGCCAGCGCACCGGGACTAGCGGAATACCACGGTTACGAGCAGTACTTC. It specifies CASAPGLAEYHGYEQYF.

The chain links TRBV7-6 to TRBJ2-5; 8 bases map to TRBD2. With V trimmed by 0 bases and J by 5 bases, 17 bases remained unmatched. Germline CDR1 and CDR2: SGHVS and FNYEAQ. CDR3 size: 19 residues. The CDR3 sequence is CASSLASGASGSSRETQYF. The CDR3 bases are TGTGCCAGCAGCTTAGCGTCCGGGGCTAGCGGGTCCTCCAGGGAGACCCAGTACTTC.

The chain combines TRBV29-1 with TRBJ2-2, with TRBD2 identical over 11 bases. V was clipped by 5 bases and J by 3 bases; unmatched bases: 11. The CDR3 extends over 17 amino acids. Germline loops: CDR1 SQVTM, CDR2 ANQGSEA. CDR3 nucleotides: TGCAGCGTTCCCTTAAAGACTAGCGGGACGTACACCGGGGAGCTGTTTTTT. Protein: CSVPLKTSGTYTGELFF.

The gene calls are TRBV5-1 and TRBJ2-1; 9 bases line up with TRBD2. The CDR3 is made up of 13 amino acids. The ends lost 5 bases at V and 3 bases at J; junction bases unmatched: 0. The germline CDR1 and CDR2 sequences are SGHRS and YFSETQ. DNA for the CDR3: TGCGCCAGCAGACTAGCGGGCTACAATGAGCAGTTCTTC. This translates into CASRLAGYNEQFF. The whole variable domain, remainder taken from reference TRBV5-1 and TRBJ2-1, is KAGVTQTPRYLIKTRGQQVTLSCSPISGHRSVSWYQQTPGQGLQFLFEYFSETQRNKGNFPGRFSGRQFSNSRSEMNVSTLELGDSALYLCASRLAGYNEQFFGPGTRLTVL.

The CDR3 sequence is CASSELQGYTEAFF. CDR3 sequence (DNA): TGTGCCAGCAGTGAACTTCAGGGCTACACTGAAGCTTTCTTT. This chain uses TRBV25-1 with TRBJ1-1, with a possible D match to TRBD1 (5 bases). This CDR3 has 14 residues. CDR1 and CDR2 from the germline V gene are MGHDK and SYGVNS. V gave up 2 bases and J gave up 3 bases, with 10 bases separating them. Variable domain in full (rest from reference TRBV25-1 and TRBJ1-1): EADIYQTPRYLVIGTGKKITLECSQTMGHDKMYWYQQDPGMELHLIHYSYGVNSTEKGDLSSESTVSRIRTEHFPLTLESARPSHTSQYLCASSELQGYTEAFFGQGTRLTVV.

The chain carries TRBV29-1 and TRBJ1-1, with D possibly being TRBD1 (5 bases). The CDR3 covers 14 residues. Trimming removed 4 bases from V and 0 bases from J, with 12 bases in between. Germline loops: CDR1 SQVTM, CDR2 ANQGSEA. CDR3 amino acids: CSVGAGRMNTEAFF. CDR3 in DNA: TGCAGCGTTGGGGCAGGGCGAATGAACACTGAAGCTTTCTTT.

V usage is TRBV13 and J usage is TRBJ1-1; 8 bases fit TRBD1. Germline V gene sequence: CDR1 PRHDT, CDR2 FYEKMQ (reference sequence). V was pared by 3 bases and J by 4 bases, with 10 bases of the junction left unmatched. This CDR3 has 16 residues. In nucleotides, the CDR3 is TGTGCCAGCAGCTTGGACCGGCAGGGGGCGAGCACTGAAGCTTTCTTT. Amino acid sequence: CASSLDRQGASTEAFF.

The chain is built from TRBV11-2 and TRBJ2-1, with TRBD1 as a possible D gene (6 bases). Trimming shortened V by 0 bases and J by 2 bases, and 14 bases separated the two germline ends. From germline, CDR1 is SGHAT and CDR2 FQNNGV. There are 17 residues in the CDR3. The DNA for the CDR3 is TGTGCCAGCAGCTTAGATGCCGGGACACCAACCTACAATGAGCAGTTCTTC. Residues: CASSLDAGTPTYNEQFF.

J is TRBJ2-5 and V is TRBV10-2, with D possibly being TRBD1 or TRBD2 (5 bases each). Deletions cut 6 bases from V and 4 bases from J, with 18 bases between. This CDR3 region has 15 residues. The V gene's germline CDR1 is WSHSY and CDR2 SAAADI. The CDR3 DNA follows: TGCGCCAGCAGCTGGCTGGGGGAATGGGGAGAGACCCAGTACTTC. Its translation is CASSWLGEWGETQYF.

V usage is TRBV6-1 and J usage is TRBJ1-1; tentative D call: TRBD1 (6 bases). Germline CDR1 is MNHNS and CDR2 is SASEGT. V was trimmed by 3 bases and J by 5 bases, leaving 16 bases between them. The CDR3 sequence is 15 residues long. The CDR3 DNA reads TGTGCCAGCAGTGACCCAGGGGCGGGAGGTACTGAAGCTTTCTTT. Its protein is CASSDPGAGGTEAFF.

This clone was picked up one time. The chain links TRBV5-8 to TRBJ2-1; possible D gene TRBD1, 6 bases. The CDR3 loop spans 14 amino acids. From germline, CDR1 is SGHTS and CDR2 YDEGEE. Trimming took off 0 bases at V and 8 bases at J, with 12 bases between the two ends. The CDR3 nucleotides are TGTGCCAGCAGCTTGGTTTCGGCAGGGGATGAGCAGTTCTTC. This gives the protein CASSLVSAGDEQFF.

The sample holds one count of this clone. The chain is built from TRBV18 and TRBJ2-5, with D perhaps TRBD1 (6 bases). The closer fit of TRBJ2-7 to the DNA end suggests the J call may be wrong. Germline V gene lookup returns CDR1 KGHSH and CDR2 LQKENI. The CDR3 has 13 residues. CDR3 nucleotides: TGTGCCAGCTCAGGCTGGGACAACCACGAGCAGTACTTC. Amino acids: CASSGWDNHEQYF.

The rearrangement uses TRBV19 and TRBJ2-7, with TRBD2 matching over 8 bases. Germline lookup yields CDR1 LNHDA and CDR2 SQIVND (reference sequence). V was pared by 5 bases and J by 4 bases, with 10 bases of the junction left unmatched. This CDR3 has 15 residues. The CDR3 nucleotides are TGTGCCAGTAGTCCCGGGGGAGCGGGAGAGTACGAGCAGTACTTC. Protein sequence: CASSPGGAGEYEQYF.